A single T cell receptor beta chain is shown here with its context. Its specificity is not known. Assay used: immunoSEQ multiplex PCR; TCRdb lists only in-frame clones, some missing. The table includes 150,000 to 200,000 clones, approximately 93% detected once. This specimen comes from a study of T cell responses to AZD1222 COVID-19 vaccine. Germline CDR1 is MGHRA and CDR2 is YSYEKL. V was pared by 3 bases and J by 8 bases, with 10 bases of the junction left unmatched. The CDR3 is 15 residues long. Study conclusions and caveats: Spike-wide vaccine-associated CD4 TCRs dominated at 160-218 and 743-854. Variant regions that are unmutated are reportedly the target of nearly half of spike-specific TCRs.

The sample consisted of peripheral blood, taken on day 0 of AZD1222 vaccination. The chain carries TRBV4-1 and TRBJ1-2; 9 bases match TRBD1. This clonotype was obtained from an adult in good health. The CDR3 reads CASSHSGRTGVGYTF. CDR3 in DNA: TGCGCCAGCAGCCATAGCGGGAGGACAGGGGTAGGCTACACCTTC.